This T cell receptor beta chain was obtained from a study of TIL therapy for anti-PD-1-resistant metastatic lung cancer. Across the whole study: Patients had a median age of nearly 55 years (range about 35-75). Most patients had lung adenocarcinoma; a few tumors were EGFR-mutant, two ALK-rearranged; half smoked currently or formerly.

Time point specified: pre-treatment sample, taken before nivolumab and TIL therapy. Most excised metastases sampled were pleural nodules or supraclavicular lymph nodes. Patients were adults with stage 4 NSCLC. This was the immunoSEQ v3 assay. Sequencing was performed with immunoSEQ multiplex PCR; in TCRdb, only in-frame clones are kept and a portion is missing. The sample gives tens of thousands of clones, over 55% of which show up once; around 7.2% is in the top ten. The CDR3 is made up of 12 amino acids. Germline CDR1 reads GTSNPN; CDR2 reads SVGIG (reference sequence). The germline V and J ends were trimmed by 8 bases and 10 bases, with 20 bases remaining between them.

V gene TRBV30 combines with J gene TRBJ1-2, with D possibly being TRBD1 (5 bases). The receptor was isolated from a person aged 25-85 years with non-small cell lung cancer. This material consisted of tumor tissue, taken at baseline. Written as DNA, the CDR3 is TGTGCCAACCCGGGACTTTTTTTATCCTACACCTTC. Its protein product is CANPGLFLSYTF.